The rows below give T cell receptor beta chains drawn from one sample of a study of Graves' ophthalmopathy and Graves' hyperthyroidism. MiXCR was run by TCRdb on the multiplex PCR reads, yielding one entry per CDR3 protein. The data contain approximately 410,000 distinct CDR3 sequences, over 15% of them seen just once; the ten biggest clones take up about 7%. The sample consisted of peripheral blood. These TCRs come from a woman under 30 with stable Graves' hyperthyroidism. Both conserved end residues are trimmed from each CDR3. Fields, in order: V gene, J gene, CDR3 protein.

TRBV7-9	TRBJ2-7	ASSLALERDEQY
TRBV10-3	TRBJ1-2	AIRTVNYGYT
TRBV29-1	TRBJ1-1	SVEPGQMNTEAF
TRBV29-1	TRBJ1-2	SVEEAGYGYT
TRBV19	TRBJ1-6	ASSASSYNSPLH
TRBV3-1	TRBJ2-7	ASSLGTSGLYEQY
TRBV24-1	TRBJ2-2	ATSDFGQGWTGELF
TRBV20-1	TRBJ2-2	SARVAGGPNTGELF
TRBV4-2	TRBJ2-7	ASSHGAGDGYYEQY
TRBV11-2	TRBJ2-7	ASSPIQGFGEQY
TRBV27	TRBJ1-5	ASTSGGQPQH
TRBV12-3/TRBV12-4	TRBJ1-1	ASRFYRENTEAF
TRBV12-3/TRBV12-4	TRBJ1-1	ASSSFRGTEAF
TRBV6-1	TRBJ2-6	ASSPLPGANVLT
TRBV6-2/TRBV6-3	TRBJ1-5	ASRITPRQARYQPQH
TRBV20-1	TRBJ2-7	SALHTYEQY
TRBV5-6	TRBJ1-2	ASSLGAGTVLYGYT
TRBV19	TRBJ1-2	ASRGTDYNYGYT
TRBV11-2	TRBJ2-2	ASSSGTAKNTGELF
TRBV19	TRBJ1-5	ASSILSGGLGQPQH
TRBV11-2	TRBJ2-7	ASSLSTGRSNEQY
TRBV7-9	TRBJ2-7	ASSFALAGKGEQY
TRBV10-3	TRBJ2-7	ATWGDYEQY
TRBV11-2	TRBJ2-4	ASSLGTGGRAKNIQY
TRBV19	TRBJ2-7	ASSSAGRSTRGSYEQY
TRBV2	TRBJ1-5	ASNGGVGQPQH
TRBV12-3/TRBV12-4	TRBJ1-3	ASSLSIGGNTIY
TRBV12-3/TRBV12-4	TRBJ1-2	ASSLVGQEGYT
TRBV20-1	TRBJ2-5	SAGLAGAPLQETQY
TRBV6-5	TRBJ2-7	ASSYSNLPGYEQY
TRBV10-3	TRBJ1-5	AISESAGGNQPQH
TRBV7-8	TRBJ1-2	ASSLRGRDTYGYT
TRBV6-7	TRBJ2-5	ASSYLGQQETQY
TRBV7-8	TRBJ2-7	ASSLERGVQYEQY
TRBV5-1	TRBJ2-5	ASSGVSRGETQY
TRBV3-1	TRBJ2-7	ASSLQQGIEQY
TRBV12-3/TRBV12-4	TRBJ2-7	ASSSTRQAYEQY
TRBV29-1	TRBJ1-1	SVEDWPGINTEAC
TRBV20-1	TRBJ2-2	SARQGNTGELF
TRBV12-3/TRBV12-4	TRBJ2-5	ASSSNLGETQY
TRBV5-1	TRBJ1-2	ASSIPGQPNYGYT
TRBV24-1	TRBJ1-5	ATSDNMGNQPQH
TRBV7-2	TRBJ2-5	ASSQTPPDYLQETQY
TRBV12-3/TRBV12-4	TRBJ2-7	ASSFNWDYEQY
TRBV12-3/TRBV12-4	TRBJ1-5	ASSFSGSLSPQH
TRBV2	TRBJ1-3	ASNPQGVSGNTIY
TRBV7-6	TRBJ2-4	ASSPVGPSGGQAKNIKY
TRBV19	TRBJ2-7	ASRPTSRGAREQY
TRBV4-1	TRBJ1-5	ASSTWTGGFGQPQH